This T cell receptor beta chain was recovered during a study of shared clonotypes between healthy human individuals. Assay used: immunoSEQ multiplex PCR; TCRdb lists only in-frame clones, some missing. In the table there are 600,000 to 800,000 clones, 72% of which are singletons. The trim removed 2 bases at V and 1 base at J, leaving 8 bases unmatched. Germline V lookup: CDR1 LNHNV, CDR2 YYDKDF (reference sequence). The CDR3 length is 16 residues. Healthy and HIV-negative, the adult donors had no recent acute infections or vaccinations. Naive CD45RA+ and memory CD45RA-negative subsets were split from CD4+ cells.

The rearrangement uses TRBV15 and TRBJ2-7; 7 bases align to TRBD2. This clonotype was obtained from a woman younger than 45 in good health. The source material was memory CD4+ T cells sorted from blood. Indicated subset: CD45RA-negative fraction. The CDR3 is CATSRSPGLPSYEQYF. The CDR3 bases are TGTGCCACCAGCAGAAGCCCGGGACTACCATCCTACGAGCAGTACTTC.